This TCR beta chain was obtained from a study of T cell responses to AZD1222 COVID-19 vaccine. About this clone itself: Its antigen is not known.

TCRdb's copy holds only in-frame clones and misses some; the assay was immunoSEQ multiplex PCR. The sample has around 100,000 clones, under 95% seen once. V was cut by 6 bases and J by 4 bases, with 10 bases left in between. Per germline, CDR1 MDHEN and CDR2 SYDVKM. The CDR3 covers 12 residues. Study-wide findings and caveats: Donors, mostly white British, included more females; clonal diversity was possibly underestimated. Repertoire samples came only from after the peak T cell response.

The receptor was isolated from an adult in good health. The material sequenced was peripheral blood, taken on day 0 of AZD1222 vaccination. The chain has TRBV28 and TRBJ2-7; weak D call: TRBD1 (6 bases). The CDR3 coding sequence is TGTGCCAGCAGAGGGGACAAATACGAGCAGTACTTC. Translating gives CASRGDKYEQYF.